A single sample is the source of the 3 T cell receptor beta chains below, sequenced in a study of cytomegalovirus exposure and HLA in healthy donors. The PCR had 60 Vbeta and 13 Jbeta primers. Clones were read by immunoSEQ multiplex PCR, and TCRdb kept only the in-frame ones, dropping some. In the table there are approximately 200,000 clones, roughly 80% of which are singletons. Sequencing used PBMCs. These receptors were obtained from a woman aged 50 to 65 in good health and CMV-seropositive.

The genes are TRBV10-3 and TRBJ2-2; 10 positions match TRBD2. Per germline, CDR1 ENHRY and CDR2 SYGVKD. Trimming at V came to 4 bases and at J to 3 bases, leaving 5 bases not matched to a gene. The CDR3 is made up of 16 amino acids. Here the CDR3 reads CAISGSTSGDTGELFF. CDR3 nucleotide sequence: TGTGCCATCAGTGGGAGTACTAGCGGGGACACCGGGGAGCTGTTTTTT.

The CDR3: CASSFLTVGAYEQYF. DNA for the CDR3: TGTGCCAGCAGCTTCCTGACCGTAGGGGCCTACGAGCAGTACTTC. The chain couples TRBV5-8 to TRBJ2-7; D possibly corresponds to TRBD1 (5 bases). Per germline, CDR1 SGHTS and CDR2 YDEGEE. CDR3 size: 15 residues. V was trimmed by 2 bases and J by 2 bases, leaving 14 bases between them. The variable domain in full, completed from reference TRBV5-8 and TRBJ2-7, reads EAGVTQSPTHLIKTRGQQATLRCSPISGHTSVYWYQQALGLGLQFLLWYDEGEERNRGNFPPRFSGRQFPNYSSELNVNALELEDSALYLCASSFLTVGAYEQYFGPGTRLTVT.

The genes are TRBV5-1 and TRBJ1-1; 10 nucleotides line up with TRBD1. The V gene end was trimmed by 7 bases and the J gene end by 0 bases; junction bases not matched to a gene: 9. CDR3 length equals 16 residues. CDR1 is SGHRS and CDR2 is YFSETQ in the germline V gene. The CDR3 DNA follows: TGCGCCAGCCACGGGACAGGGGCGCCCATGAACACTGAAGCTTTCTTT. Translation: CASHGTGAPMNTEAFF. Filled out from reference TRBV5-1 and TRBJ1-1, the complete variable domain reads KAGVTQTPRYLIKTRGQQVTLSCSPISGHRSVSWYQQTPGQGLQFLFEYFSETQRNKGNFPGRFSGRQFSNSRSEMNVSTLELGDSALYLCASHGTGAPMNTEAFFGQGTRLTVV.